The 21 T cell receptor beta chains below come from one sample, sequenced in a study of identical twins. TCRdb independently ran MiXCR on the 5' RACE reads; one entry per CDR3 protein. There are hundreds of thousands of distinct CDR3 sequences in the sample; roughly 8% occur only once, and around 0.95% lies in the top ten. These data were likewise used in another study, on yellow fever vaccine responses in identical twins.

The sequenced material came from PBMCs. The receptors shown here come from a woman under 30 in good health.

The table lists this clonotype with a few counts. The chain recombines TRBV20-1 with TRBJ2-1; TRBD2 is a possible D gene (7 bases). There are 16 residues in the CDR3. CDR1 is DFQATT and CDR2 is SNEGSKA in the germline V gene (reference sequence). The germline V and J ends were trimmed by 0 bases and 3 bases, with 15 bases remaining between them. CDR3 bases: TGCAGTGCTAGAGATATCGGCGGGGGCATCTACAATGAGCAGTTCTTC. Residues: CSARDIGGGIYNEQFF.

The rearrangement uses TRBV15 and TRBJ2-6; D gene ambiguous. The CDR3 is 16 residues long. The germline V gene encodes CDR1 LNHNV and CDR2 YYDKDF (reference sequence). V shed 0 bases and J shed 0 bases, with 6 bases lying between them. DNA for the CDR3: TGTGCCACCAGCAGAGATAGCAGCTCTGGGGCCAACGTCCTGACTTTC. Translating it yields CATSRDSSSGANVLTF.

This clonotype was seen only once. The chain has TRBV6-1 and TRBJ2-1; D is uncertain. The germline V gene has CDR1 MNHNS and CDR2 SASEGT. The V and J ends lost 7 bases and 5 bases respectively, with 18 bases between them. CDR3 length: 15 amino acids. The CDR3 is CASIPIAGLHNEQFF. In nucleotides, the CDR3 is TGTGCCAGCATCCCTATCGCCGGGCTTCACAATGAGCAGTTCTTC.

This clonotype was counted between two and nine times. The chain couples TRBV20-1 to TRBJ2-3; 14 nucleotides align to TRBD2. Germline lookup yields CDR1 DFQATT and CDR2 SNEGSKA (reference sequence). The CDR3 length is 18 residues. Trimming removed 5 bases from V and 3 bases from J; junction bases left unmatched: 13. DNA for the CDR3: TGCAGTGCTCCCCGGGGACTAGCGGGAGTAGGGGGAACAGATACGCAGTATTTT. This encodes CSAPRGLAGVGGTDTQYF.

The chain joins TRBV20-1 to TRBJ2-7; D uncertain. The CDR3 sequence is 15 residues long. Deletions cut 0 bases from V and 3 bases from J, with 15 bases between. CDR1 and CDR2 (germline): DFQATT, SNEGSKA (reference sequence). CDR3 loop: CSARDFRSYFYEQYF. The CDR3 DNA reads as TGCAGTGCTAGAGATTTCAGGAGTTACTTCTACGAGCAGTACTTC.

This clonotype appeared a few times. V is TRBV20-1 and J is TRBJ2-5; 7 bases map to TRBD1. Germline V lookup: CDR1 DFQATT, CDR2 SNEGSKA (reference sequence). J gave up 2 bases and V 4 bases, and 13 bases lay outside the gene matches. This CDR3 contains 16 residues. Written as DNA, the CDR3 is TGCAGTGCTACCCTCGTTGACAGGGTTGGGCAAGAGACCCAGTACTTC. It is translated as CSATLVDRVGQETQYF.

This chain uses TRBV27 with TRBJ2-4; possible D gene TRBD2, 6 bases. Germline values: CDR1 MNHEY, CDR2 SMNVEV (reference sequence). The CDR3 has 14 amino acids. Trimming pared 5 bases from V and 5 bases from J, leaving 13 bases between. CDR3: CASSPRDWENIQYF. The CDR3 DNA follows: TGTGCCAGCAGTCCCCGGGACTGGGAAAACATTCAGTACTTC.

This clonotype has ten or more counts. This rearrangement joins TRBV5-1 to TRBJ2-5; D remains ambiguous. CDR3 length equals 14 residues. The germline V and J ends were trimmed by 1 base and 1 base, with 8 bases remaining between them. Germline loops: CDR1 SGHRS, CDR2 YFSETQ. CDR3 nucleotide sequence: TGCGCCAGCAGCTTGCCCAGCCCCCAAGAGACCCAGTACTTC. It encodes CASSLPSPQETQYF.

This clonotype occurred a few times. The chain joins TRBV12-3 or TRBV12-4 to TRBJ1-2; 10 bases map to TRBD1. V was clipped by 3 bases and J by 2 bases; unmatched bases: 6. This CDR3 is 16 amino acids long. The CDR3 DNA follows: TGTGCCAGCAGTTTTTCCCGGACAGGGGGAAACTATGGCTACACCTTC. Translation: CASSFSRTGGNYGYTF.

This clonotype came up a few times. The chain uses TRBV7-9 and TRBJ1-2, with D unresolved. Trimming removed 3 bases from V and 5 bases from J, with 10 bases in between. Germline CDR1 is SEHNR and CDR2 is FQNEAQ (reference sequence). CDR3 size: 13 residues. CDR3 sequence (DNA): TGTGCCAGCAGCTTGTTGGTTGGGTATGGCTACACCTTC. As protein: CASSLLVGYGYTF.

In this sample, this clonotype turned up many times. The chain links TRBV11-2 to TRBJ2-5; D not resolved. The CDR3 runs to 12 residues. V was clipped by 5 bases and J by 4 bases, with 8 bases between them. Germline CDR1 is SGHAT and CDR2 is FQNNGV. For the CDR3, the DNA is TGTGCCAGCAGCCTAGGGCCAGAGACCCAGTACTTC. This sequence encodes CASSLGPETQYF. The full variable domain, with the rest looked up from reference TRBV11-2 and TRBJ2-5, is EAGVAQSPRYKIIEKRQSVAFWCNPISGHATLYWYQQILGQGPKLLIQFQNNGVVDDSQLPKDRFSAERLKGVDSTLKIQPAKLEDSAVYLCASSLGPETQYFGPGTRLLVL.

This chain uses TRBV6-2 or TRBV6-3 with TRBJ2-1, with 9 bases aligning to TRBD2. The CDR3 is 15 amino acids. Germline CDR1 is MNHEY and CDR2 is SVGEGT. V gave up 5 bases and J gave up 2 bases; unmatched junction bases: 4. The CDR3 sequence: CASSPGLAPYNEQFF. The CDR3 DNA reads TGTGCCAGCAGTCCCGGACTAGCGCCCTACAATGAGCAGTTCTTC.

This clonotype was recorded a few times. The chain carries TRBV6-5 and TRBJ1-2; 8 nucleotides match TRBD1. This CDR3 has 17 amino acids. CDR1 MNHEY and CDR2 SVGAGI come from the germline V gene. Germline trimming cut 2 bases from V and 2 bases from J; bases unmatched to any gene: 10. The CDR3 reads CASSYVKRDRRNYGYTF. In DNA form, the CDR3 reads TGTGCCAGCAGTTACGTGAAGCGGGACAGGAGAAACTATGGCTACACCTTC.

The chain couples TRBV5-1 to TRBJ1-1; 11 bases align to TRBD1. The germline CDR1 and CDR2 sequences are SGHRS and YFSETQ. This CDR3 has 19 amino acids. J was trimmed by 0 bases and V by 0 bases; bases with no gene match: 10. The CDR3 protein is CASSLAWLGQGDMNTEAFF. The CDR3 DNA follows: TGCGCCAGCAGCTTGGCCTGGCTGGGACAGGGGGATATGAACACTGAAGCTTTCTTT.

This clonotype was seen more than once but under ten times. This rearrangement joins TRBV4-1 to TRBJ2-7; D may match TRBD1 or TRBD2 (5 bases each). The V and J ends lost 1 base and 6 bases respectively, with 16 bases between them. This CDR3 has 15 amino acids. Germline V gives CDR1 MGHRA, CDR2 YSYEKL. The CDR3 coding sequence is TGCGCCAGCAGCCAAGGGTACGGGACGGACCGCGAGCAGTACTTC. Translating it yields CASSQGYGTDREQYF.

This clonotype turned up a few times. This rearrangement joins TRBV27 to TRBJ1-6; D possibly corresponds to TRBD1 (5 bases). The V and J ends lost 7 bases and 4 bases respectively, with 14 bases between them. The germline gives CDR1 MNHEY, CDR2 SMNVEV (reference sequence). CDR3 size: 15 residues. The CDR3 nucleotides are TGTGCCAGCACGGACGGGGCGGCTTATAATTCACCCCTCCACTTT. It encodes CASTDGAAYNSPLHF.

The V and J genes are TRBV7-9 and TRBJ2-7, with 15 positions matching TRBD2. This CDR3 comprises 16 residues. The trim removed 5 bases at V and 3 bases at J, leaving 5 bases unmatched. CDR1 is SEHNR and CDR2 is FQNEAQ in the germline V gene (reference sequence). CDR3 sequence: CASSPPGLAGGYEQYF. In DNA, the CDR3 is TGTGCCAGCAGCCCTCCGGGACTAGCGGGAGGCTACGAGCAGTACTTC.

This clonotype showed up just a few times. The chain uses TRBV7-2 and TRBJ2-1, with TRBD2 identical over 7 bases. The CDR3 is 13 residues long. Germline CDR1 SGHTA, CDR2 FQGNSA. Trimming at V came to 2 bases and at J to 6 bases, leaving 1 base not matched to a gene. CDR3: CASSLTSVNEQFF. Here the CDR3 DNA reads TGTGCCAGCAGCTTAACTAGCGTCAATGAGCAGTTCTTC. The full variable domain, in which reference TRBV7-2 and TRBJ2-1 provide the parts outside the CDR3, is GAGVSQSPSNKVTEKGKDVELRCDPISGHTALYWYRQSLGQGLEFLIYFQGNSAPDKSGLPSDRFSAERTGGSVSTLTIQRTQQEDSAVYLCASSLTSVNEQFFGPGTRLTVL.

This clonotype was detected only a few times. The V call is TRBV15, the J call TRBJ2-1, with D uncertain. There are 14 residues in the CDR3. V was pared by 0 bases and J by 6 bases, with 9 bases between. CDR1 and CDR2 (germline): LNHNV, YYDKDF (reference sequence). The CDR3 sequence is CATSRDRHSNEQFF. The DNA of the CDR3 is TGTGCCACCAGCAGAGATCGTCACAGCAATGAGCAGTTCTTC. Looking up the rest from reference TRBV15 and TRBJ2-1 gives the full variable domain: DAMVIQNPRYQVTQFGKPVTLSCSQTLNHNVMYWYQQKSSQAPKLLFHYYDKDFNNEADTPDNFQSRRPNTSFCFLDIRSPGLGDTAMYLCATSRDRHSNEQFFGPGTRLTVL.

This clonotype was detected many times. The CDR3 DNA reads TGCGCCAGCAGCTTGGATCTACGGCCATACGAGCAGTACTTC. It translates to CASSLDLRPYEQYF. The chain couples TRBV5-1 to TRBJ2-7; D uncertain. CDR3 length: 14 amino acids. V dropped 0 bases and J dropped 4 bases, with 11 bases sitting between them. CDR1 SGHRS and CDR2 YFSETQ come from the germline V gene.

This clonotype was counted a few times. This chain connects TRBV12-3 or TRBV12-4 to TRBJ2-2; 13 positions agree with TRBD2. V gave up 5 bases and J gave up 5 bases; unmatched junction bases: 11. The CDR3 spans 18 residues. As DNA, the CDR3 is TGTGCCAGCAGTCGCGGCCCACTAGCGGGAGGGTGGACCGGGGAGCTGTTTTTT. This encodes CASSRGPLAGGWTGELFF.